This entry lists 23 T cell receptor beta chains sequenced from one sample in a study of T cell responses to AZD1222 COVID-19 vaccine. Generated by immunoSEQ multiplex PCR, the TCRdb table keeps only in-frame clones and is missing some. The sample contains roughly 150,000 clones, around nine tenths of which appear only once. The starting material was peripheral blood, obtained on day 0 of AZD1222 vaccination. Receptors were obtained from an adult in good health.

The chain links TRBV6-2 or TRBV6-3 to TRBJ1-1; D remains ambiguous. Trimming left V 2 bases short and J 3 bases short, with 7 bases between. This CDR3 contains 13 residues. Germline V gene sequence: CDR1 MNHEY, CDR2 SVGEGT. The CDR3 bases are TGTGCCAGCAGTTACGTGGGATACACTGAAGCTTTCTTT. It is translated as CASSYVGYTEAFF.

The chain combines TRBV5-1 with TRBJ2-3; D not certain. The length of the CDR3 is 16 residues. The germline V gene encodes CDR1 SGHRS and CDR2 YFSETQ. The ends were cut back, 0 bases at V and 4 bases at J, with 15 bases in the middle. The CDR3 region has the DNA TGCGCCAGCAGCTTGGGCTTGTCATCAGTCCCAGATACGCAGTATTTT. Protein: CASSLGLSSVPDTQYF.

J is TRBJ2-7 and V is TRBV5-4, with a possible D match to TRBD1 (5 bases). Trimming left V 4 bases short and J 6 bases short, with 14 bases between. In germline, CDR1 is SGHNT, CDR2 YYREEE (reference sequence). The CDR3 is 13 amino acids. Here the CDR3 DNA reads TGTGCCAGCAGCAATTATCAGACAGCCGAGCAGTACTTC. It translates to CASSNYQTAEQYF. Full variable domain (rest looked up from reference TRBV5-4 and TRBJ2-7): ETGVTQSPTHLIKTRGQQVTLRCSSQSGHNTVSWYQQALGQGPQFIFQYYREEENGRGNFPPRFSGLQFPNYSSELNVNALELDDSALYLCASSNYQTAEQYFGPGTRLTVT.

The rearrangement links TRBV19 to TRBJ1-5; tentative D call: TRBD1 (6 bases). The CDR3 totals 14 residues. The germline V gene has CDR1 LNHDA and CDR2 SQIVND (reference sequence). V was pared by 7 bases and J by 3 bases, with 13 bases between. The CDR3 nucleotides are TGTGCCAGTAAGAGGGGGATGTTCAATCAGCCCCAGCATTTT. Protein sequence: CASKRGMFNQPQHF.

Turning to this clone: Other DNA sequences in the sample encode the same CDR3. The J gene is TRBJ1-1, the V gene TRBV19; D is unclear. V lost 3 bases and J 1 base, leaving 9 bases between the germline ends. This CDR3 spans 14 amino acids. Germline CDR1 reads LNHDA; CDR2 reads SQIVND (reference sequence). In DNA, the CDR3 is TGTGCCAGTAGTATTGGGCAGGCGAACACTGAAGCTTTCTTT. This codes for CASSIGQANTEAFF.

The chain links TRBV12-5 to TRBJ2-7; the D call may be TRBD1 or TRBD2 (5 bases each). V was clipped by 9 bases and J by 2 bases, with 20 bases between them. The V gene's germline CDR1 is LGHNT and CDR2 FRNRAP. The CDR3 loop spans 15 amino acids. CDR3 in amino acids: CASSQRDPAAYEQYF. The CDR3 bases are TGTGCTAGCTCCCAGAGGGACCCGGCCGCCTACGAGCAGTACTTC.

This chain links TRBV6-4 with TRBJ2-1, with 10 bases that match TRBD2. With V trimmed by 4 bases and J by 7 bases, 7 bases remained unmatched. In germline, CDR1 is MRHNA, CDR2 SNTAGT. The CDR3 loop spans 15 amino acids. CDR3 sequence: CASSVGLAGVNEQFF. CDR3 DNA: TGTGCCAGCAGTGTGGGGCTAGCGGGAGTGAATGAGCAGTTCTTC.

Comments on this clone: The same CDR3 also results from other DNA sequences found in this sample. The chain has TRBV11-2 and TRBJ2-7, with no clear D. V was clipped by 3 bases and J by 1 base, with 10 bases between them. Germline loops: CDR1 SGHAT, CDR2 FQNNGV. The CDR3 is 14 residues long. The CDR3 reads CASSLSGSSYEQYF. In nucleotides, the CDR3 is TGTGCCAGCAGCTTGTCTGGCAGTTCCTACGAGCAGTACTTC.

The chain links TRBV5-1 to TRBJ2-3; D unclear. The CDR3 contains 15 residues. From germline, CDR1 is SGHRS and CDR2 YFSETQ. V was shortened by 0 bases and J by 0 bases, with 8 bases between the two germline ends. The CDR3 DNA is TGCGCCAGCAGCTTGGGACTGGGTAGCACAGATACGCAGTATTTT. It yields the protein CASSLGLGSTDTQYF.

This clone was seen just once. The genes are TRBV6-5 and TRBJ2-5; unclear D gene. This CDR3 comprises 15 residues. The V gene's germline CDR1 is MNHEY and CDR2 SVGAGI. V gave up 0 bases and J gave up 2 bases, with 10 bases separating them. The CDR3 nucleotides read TGTGCCAGCAGTTACTCCTCAGCAAAGCAAGAGACCCAGTACTTC. Its translation is CASSYSSAKQETQYF.

The CDR3 reads CASSFGQTQYF. Here the CDR3 DNA reads TGTGCCAGCAGCTTTGGGCAGACCCAGTACTTC. The V and J genes are TRBV13 and TRBJ2-5; the D is unclear. This CDR3 contains 11 residues. The V gene lost 3 bases and the J gene lost 6 bases, with 5 bases spanning the gap. Germline CDR1 and CDR2: PRHDT and FYEKMQ (reference sequence).

CDR3 loop: CASSLGGQNDYGYTF. In nucleotides, the CDR3 is TGTGCCAGCAGCTTAGGCGGACAGAACGACTATGGCTACACCTTC. V usage is TRBV28 and J usage is TRBJ1-2, with a tentative D call TRBD1 (6 bases). The CDR3 has 15 residues. Per germline, CDR1 MDHEN and CDR2 SYDVKM. The ends were cut back, 6 bases at V and 3 bases at J, with 17 bases in the middle.

This chain joins TRBV11-3 and TRBJ2-7; D gene uncertain. The CDR3 is 12 residues long. V lost 3 bases, J lost 6 bases, and 9 bases lay in between. Germline V gene lookup returns CDR1 SGHNT and CDR2 YENEEA. The DNA of the CDR3 is TGTGCCAGCAGCTTCCAACTCGGCGAGCAGTACTTC. This gives the protein CASSFQLGEQYF.

The rearrangement uses TRBV7-8 and TRBJ2-2; 7 nucleotides line up with TRBD1. CDR1 SGHVS and CDR2 FQNEAQ come from the germline V gene. The CDR3 consists of 15 residues. Unmatched junction bases numbered 5, after V lost 5 bases and J lost 2 bases. The CDR3 DNA sequence: TGTGCCAGCAGCAAGGACAGGACCAACACCGGGGAGCTGTTTTTT. It is translated as CASSKDRTNTGELFF.

This clone was observed a handful of times. The chain joins TRBV7-3 to TRBJ1-3, with D tentatively TRBD1 (5 bases). Germline V lookup: CDR1 SGHTA, CDR2 FQGTGA. The CDR3 length is 19 residues. Trimming removed 1 base from V and 0 bases from J, with 19 bases in between. CDR3 residues: CASSLSARGRLSSGNTIYF. The CDR3 region has the DNA TGTGCCAGCAGCTTAAGCGCAAGGGGAAGGCTCAGCTCTGGAAACACCATATATTTT.

The chain uses TRBV6-4 and TRBJ2-1; D unresolved. Per germline, CDR1 MRHNA and CDR2 SNTAGT. The CDR3 covers 14 residues. V was shortened by 4 bases and J by 3 bases, with 10 bases between the two germline ends. The CDR3: CASSAEDFYNEQFF. The CDR3 DNA reads TGTGCCAGCAGTGCCGAGGATTTCTACAATGAGCAGTTCTTC.

The chain combines TRBV29-1 with TRBJ1-5; TRBD1 matches 8 bases. Trimming at V came to 4 bases and at J to 3 bases, leaving 2 bases not matched to a gene. Germline CDR1 SQVTM, CDR2 ANQGSEA. The CDR3 has 13 amino acids. In nucleotides, the CDR3 is TGCAGCGTTGTGGACAGGGTCAATCAGCCCCAGCATTTT. Its translation is CSVVDRVNQPQHF.

This chain joins TRBV6-5 and TRBJ1-5, with 7 bases fitting TRBD1. Germline-derived CDR1 and CDR2 are MNHEY and SVGAGI. There are 14 residues in the CDR3. The V and J ends lost 3 bases and 6 bases, in that order; junction bases with no gene match: 5. The CDR3 reads CASSYQGGGQPQHF. Written as DNA, the CDR3 is TGTGCCAGCAGTTATCAGGGGGGAGGTCAGCCCCAGCATTTT.

The J gene is TRBJ2-7, the V gene TRBV28; maybe TRBD1 (5 bases). Per germline, CDR1 MDHEN and CDR2 SYDVKM. The CDR3 length is 13 residues. Trimming shortened V by 2 bases and J by 3 bases, and 8 bases separated the two germline ends. CDR3 in DNA: TGTGCCAGCAGTTTACCACAGGACTACGAGCAGTACTTC. It yields the protein CASSLPQDYEQYF.

The V and J genes are TRBV5-4 and TRBJ2-2; no firm D call. This CDR3 is 14 amino acids long. Looked up from germline, CDR1 is SGHNT and CDR2 is YYREEE (reference sequence). V lost 4 bases and J 4 bases, leaving 11 bases between the germline ends. The DNA for the CDR3 is TGTGCCAGCAGCCCACCCCGGACCACCGGGGAGCTGTTTTTT. This codes for CASSPPRTTGELFF.

The chain links TRBV13 to TRBJ2-1, with D maybe TRBD2 (6 bases). This CDR3 contains 16 residues. With 0 bases removed from V and 2 bases from J, the gap between germline ends came to 11 bases. Germline loops: CDR1 PRHDT, CDR2 FYEKMQ (reference sequence). The CDR3 reads CASSLGQAGPYNEQFF. Written as DNA, the CDR3 is TGTGCCAGCAGCTTAGGCCAGGCGGGACCCTACAATGAGCAGTTCTTC.

The rearrangement links TRBV15 to TRBJ1-6, with a possible D match to TRBD1 (6 bases). CDR3 size: 13 residues. The germline gives CDR1 LNHNV, CDR2 YYDKDF (reference sequence). Trimming pared 4 bases from V and 7 bases from J, leaving 8 bases between. The CDR3 loop reads CATSNGQNSPLHF. In nucleotides, the CDR3 is TGTGCCACCAGCAACGGACAGAATTCACCCCTCCACTTT.

The chain joins TRBV2 to TRBJ1-1, with 7 bases matching TRBD1. Trimming at V came to 7 bases and at J to 1 base, leaving 3 bases not matched to a gene. Germline CDR1 SNHLY, CDR2 FYNNEI. The CDR3 is 13 residues long. CDR3 DNA sequence: TGTGCCAGCATCGGGACAGAGAACACTGAAGCTTTCTTT. Amino acids: CASIGTENTEAFF.